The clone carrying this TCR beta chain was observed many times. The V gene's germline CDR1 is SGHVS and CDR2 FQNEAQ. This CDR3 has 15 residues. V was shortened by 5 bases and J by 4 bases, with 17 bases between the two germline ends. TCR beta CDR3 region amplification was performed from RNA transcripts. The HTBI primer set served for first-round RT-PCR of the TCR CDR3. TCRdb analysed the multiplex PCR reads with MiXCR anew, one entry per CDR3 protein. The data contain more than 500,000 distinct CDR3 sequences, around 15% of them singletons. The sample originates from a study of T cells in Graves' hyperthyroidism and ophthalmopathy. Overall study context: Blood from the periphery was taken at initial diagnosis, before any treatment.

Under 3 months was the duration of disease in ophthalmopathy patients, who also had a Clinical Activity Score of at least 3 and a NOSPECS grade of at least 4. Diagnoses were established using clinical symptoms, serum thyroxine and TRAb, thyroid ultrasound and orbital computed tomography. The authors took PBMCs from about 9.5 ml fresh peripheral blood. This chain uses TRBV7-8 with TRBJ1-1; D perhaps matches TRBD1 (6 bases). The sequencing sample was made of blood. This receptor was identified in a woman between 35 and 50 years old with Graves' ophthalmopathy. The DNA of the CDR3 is TGTGCCAGCAGCCTGGGCACAGGGTACGGCACTGAAGCTTTCTTT. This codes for CASSLGTGYGTEAFF.